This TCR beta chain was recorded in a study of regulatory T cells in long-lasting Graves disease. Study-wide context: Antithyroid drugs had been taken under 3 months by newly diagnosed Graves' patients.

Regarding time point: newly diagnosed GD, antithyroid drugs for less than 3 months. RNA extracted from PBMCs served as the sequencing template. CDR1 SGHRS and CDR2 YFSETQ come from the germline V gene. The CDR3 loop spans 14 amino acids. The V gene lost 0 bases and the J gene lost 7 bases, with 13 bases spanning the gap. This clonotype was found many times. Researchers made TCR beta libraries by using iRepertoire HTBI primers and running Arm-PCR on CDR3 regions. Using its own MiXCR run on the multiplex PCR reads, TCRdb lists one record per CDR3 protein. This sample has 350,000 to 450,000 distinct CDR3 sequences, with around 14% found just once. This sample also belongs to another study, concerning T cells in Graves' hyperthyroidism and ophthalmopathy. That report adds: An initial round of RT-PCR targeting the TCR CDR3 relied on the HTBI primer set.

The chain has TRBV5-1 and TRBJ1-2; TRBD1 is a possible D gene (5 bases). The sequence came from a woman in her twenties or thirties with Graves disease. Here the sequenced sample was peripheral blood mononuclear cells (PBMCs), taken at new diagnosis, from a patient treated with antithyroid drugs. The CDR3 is CASSLAGPGAGYTF. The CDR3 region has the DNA TGCGCCAGCAGCTTGGCAGGGCCCGGGGCTGGCTACACCTTC.